This passage covers 20 T cell receptor beta chains from one sample sequenced in a study of cytomegalovirus exposure and HLA in healthy donors. Use of 60 Vbeta and 13 Jbeta primers characterized the PCR. This table comes from immunoSEQ multiplex PCR, and its TCRdb copy is limited to in-frame clones, with some not included. This sample carries about 160,000 clones, with around 1.6% going to the ten biggest clones. Sequenced input: PBMCs. The receptors originated from a woman aged 45-60 years in good health and CMV-seronegative.

The CDR3 sequence is CSVGDRLYSNQPQHF. DNA for the CDR3: TGCAGCGTTGGGGACAGACTTTATAGCAATCAGCCCCAGCATTTT. The chain recombines TRBV29-1 with TRBJ1-5; 7 nucleotides match TRBD1. CDR1 is SQVTM and CDR2 is ANQGSEA in the germline V gene. The junction had 6 bases not matched to a gene; V was cut back by 4 bases and J by 0 bases. The CDR3 sequence is 15 residues long.

This chain uses TRBV15 with TRBJ2-5; 9 bases are a match to TRBD2. The junction had 12 bases not matched to a gene; V was cut back by 5 bases and J by 5 bases. The CDR3 has 16 amino acids. The germline gives CDR1 LNHNV, CDR2 YYDKDF (reference sequence). CDR3 DNA sequence: TGTGCCACCAGCGGAAGTTGGCGGGGGGGACCTGAGACCCAGTACTTC. This codes for CATSGSWRGGPETQYF.

The chain combines TRBV7-3 with TRBJ2-2, with TRBD2 matching 10 bases. CDR1 and CDR2 (germline): SGHTA, FQGTGA. J lost 5 bases, V lost 4 bases, and 7 bases had no gene match. The CDR3 is 16 amino acids. The CDR3 protein is CASSSGGSGRTGELFF. The DNA of the CDR3 is TGTGCCAGCAGCTCCGGGGGTAGCGGGAGGACCGGGGAGCTGTTTTTT.

This chain connects TRBV2 to TRBJ2-1; TRBD2 aligns across 8 bases. Germline trimming cut 1 base from V and 7 bases from J; bases unmatched to any gene: 6. There are 15 residues in the CDR3. Germline CDR1 SNHLY, CDR2 FYNNEI. In DNA, the CDR3 is TGTGCCAGCAGTGAAGAGGCGGGGGGTAGAAATGAGCAGTTCTTC. It codes for CASSEEAGGRNEQFF.

The chain employs TRBV30 and TRBJ1-6; 9 positions agree with TRBD1. This CDR3 comprises 13 residues. The junction had 3 bases not matched to a gene; V was cut back by 4 bases and J by 8 bases. Germline CDR1 and CDR2: GTSNPN and SVGIG (reference sequence). For the CDR3, the DNA is TGTGCCTGGAAGAGGGACAGGGATTCACCCCTCCACTTT. It specifies CAWKRDRDSPLHF.

The chain carries TRBV9 and TRBJ2-7, with a tentative D call TRBD1 (6 bases). Trimming left V 4 bases short and J 3 bases short, with 14 bases between. The CDR3 length is 14 residues. Germline V CDR1 and CDR2: SGDLS, YYNGEE. The CDR3 reads CASSPGQTYYEQYF. CDR3 nucleotides: TGTGCCAGCAGCCCAGGACAGACCTACTACGAGCAGTACTTC.

The chain has TRBV30 and TRBJ1-1; D is perhaps TRBD1 (6 bases). The germline V gene has CDR1 GTSNPN and CDR2 SVGIG (reference sequence). Trimming cost V 5 bases and J 7 bases, with 11 bases left between them. The CDR3 contains 11 residues. Here the CDR3 reads CAWQTGHEAFF. The DNA of the CDR3 is TGTGCCTGGCAGACAGGCCATGAAGCTTTCTTT.

The rearrangement joins TRBV2 to TRBJ2-5; possibly TRBD1 for D (5 bases). Germline-derived CDR1 and CDR2 are SNHLY and FYNNEI. Deletions cut 2 bases from V and 13 bases from J, with 23 bases between. This CDR3 has 15 residues. CDR3 bases: TGTGCCAGCAGTGAAACAGGAACCGACCCTCAAGGGCTGTACTTC. This codes for CASSETGTDPQGLYF.

The chain combines TRBV19 with TRBJ2-7, with a weak D call TRBD1 (6 bases). V was cut by 5 bases and J by 4 bases, with 12 bases left in between. This CDR3 is 13 amino acids long. Germline values: CDR1 LNHDA, CDR2 SQIVND (reference sequence). The CDR3 DNA reads as TGTGCCAGTAGTGGGGGCACCCTATACGAGCAGTACTTC. Translated, it gives CASSGGTLYEQYF.

The rearrangement links TRBV18 to TRBJ2-2; no definite D call. The ends were cut back, 5 bases at V and 4 bases at J, with 11 bases in the middle. The CDR3 totals 14 residues. CDR1 is KGHSH and CDR2 is LQKENI in the germline V gene. The CDR3 sequence is CASSSTDATGELFF. CDR3 in DNA: TGTGCCAGCTCATCTACAGACGCCACCGGGGAGCTGTTTTTT. Variable domain in full (rest from reference TRBV18 and TRBJ2-2): NAGVMQNPRHLVRRRGQEARLRCSPMKGHSHVYWYRQLPEEGLKFMVYLQKENIIDESGMPKERFSAEFPKEGPSILRIQQVVRGDSAAYFCASSSTDATGELFFGEGSRLTVL.

This rearrangement joins TRBV4-3 to TRBJ1-2; weak D call: TRBD1 (6 bases). Germline-derived CDR1 and CDR2 are LGHNA and YSLEER. Between the trimmed V and J ends, which lost 1 base and 4 bases, there was a span of 7 bases. There are 13 residues in the CDR3. CDR3 nucleotides: TGCGCCAGCAGCCAAGCACAGGGCTATGGCTACACCTTC. Translating gives CASSQAQGYGYTF.

The gene calls are TRBV19 and TRBJ2-7, with TRBD1 matching 7 bases. The germline gives CDR1 LNHDA, CDR2 SQIVND (reference sequence). The V and J ends lost 5 bases and 2 bases, in that order; junction bases with no gene match: 9. This CDR3 contains 15 residues. CDR3 protein: CASSFTPGQTYEQYF. The CDR3 DNA is TGTGCCAGTAGTTTCACCCCGGGACAGACCTACGAGCAGTACTTC.

The chain uses TRBV9 and TRBJ2-7; 8 bases map to TRBD2. Germline trimming cut 4 bases from V and 5 bases from J; bases unmatched to any gene: 23. Germline values: CDR1 SGDLS, CDR2 YYNGEE. The CDR3 runs to 19 residues. In DNA, the CDR3 is TGTGCCAGCAGCCCCGGGGGGCGGCTAGCGGGCCGAAAGCCTCACGAGCAGTACTTC. It codes for CASSPGGRLAGRKPHEQYF. The variable domain in full, with the rest retrieved from reference TRBV9 and TRBJ2-7, is DSGVTQTPKHLITATGQRVTLRCSPRSGDLSVYWYQQSLDQGLQFLIQYYNGEERAKGNILERFSAQQFPDLHSELNLSSLELGDSALYFCASSPGGRLAGRKPHEQYFGPGTRLTVT.

The chain uses TRBV19 and TRBJ1-1, with a weak D call TRBD1 (5 bases). Germline V gene lookup returns CDR1 LNHDA and CDR2 SQIVND (reference sequence). Trimming stripped 7 bases from V and 6 bases from J, with 21 bases between. This CDR3 comprises 15 residues. The CDR3 coding sequence is TGTGCCAGTATCGGAAGGAAGGGGTTAGGCGCTGAAGCTTTCTTT. Residues: CASIGRKGLGAEAFF. Together with reference TRBV19 and TRBJ1-1, the CDR3 gives the full variable domain: DGGITQSPKYLFRKEGQNVTLSCEQNLNHDAMYWYRQDPGQGLRLIYYSQIVNDFQKGDIAEGYSVSREKKESFPLTVTSAQKNPTAFYLCASIGRKGLGAEAFFGQGTRLTVV.

The rearrangement joins TRBV28 to TRBJ1-5; 7 nucleotides match TRBD1. V dropped 2 bases and J dropped 0; count of bases not matched to a gene: 10. Germline lookup yields CDR1 MDHEN and CDR2 SYDVKM. This CDR3 region has 18 residues. CDR3 DNA sequence: TGTGCCAGCAGTTTAATGGGGACAGCAAGCTATAGCAATCAGCCCCAGCATTTT. This codes for CASSLMGTASYSNQPQHF. The full variable domain, in which reference TRBV28 and TRBJ1-5 provide the parts outside the CDR3, is DVKVTQSSRYLVKRTGEKVFLECVQDMDHENMFWYRQDPGLGLRLIYFSYDVKMKEKGDIPEGYSVSREKKERFSLILESASTNQTSMYLCASSLMGTASYSNQPQHFGDGTRLSIL.

The chain carries TRBV7-8 and TRBJ2-1; TRBD2 matches 9 bases. Per the germline V gene, CDR1 is SGHVS and CDR2 is FQNEAQ. The V and J ends lost 5 bases and 6 bases, in that order; junction bases with no gene match: 11. CDR3 length equals 16 residues. CDR3 coding DNA: TGTGCCAGCAGCCTCCTGTCAGCGGGAGGATCCAATGAGCAGTTCTTC. Amino acid sequence: CASSLLSAGGSNEQFF.

The V and J genes are TRBV5-1 and TRBJ1-1; 11 nucleotides agree with TRBD1. From germline, CDR1 is SGHRS and CDR2 YFSETQ. This CDR3 region has 16 residues. The junction had 8 bases not matched to a gene; V was cut back by 4 bases and J by 3 bases. In nucleotides, the CDR3 is TGCGCCAGCAGCGGGGACAGGGGGAACTCGGACACTGAAGCTTTCTTT. The encoded protein is CASSGDRGNSDTEAFF.

The chain uses TRBV30 and TRBJ2-5; TRBD1 matches at 10 bases. This CDR3 region has 13 residues. V lost 5 bases to trimming and J lost 7 bases; unmatched junction nucleotides: 7. CDR1 is GTSNPN, CDR2 SVGIG, per germline (reference sequence). The CDR3 DNA is TGTGCCTGGGACGACAGGGGGCACGGGACCCAGTACTTC. This encodes CAWDDRGHGTQYF.

The chain combines TRBV5-1 with TRBJ2-2, with a weak D call TRBD1 (5 bases). V lost 0 bases and J 2 bases, leaving 11 bases between the germline ends. CDR3 size: 16 residues. The germline CDR1 and CDR2 sequences are SGHRS and YFSETQ. The CDR3: CASSLGTYQNTGELFF. The CDR3 bases are TGCGCCAGCAGCTTGGGGACATACCAAAACACCGGGGAGCTGTTTTTT. Variable domain in full (rest from reference TRBV5-1 and TRBJ2-2): KAGVTQTPRYLIKTRGQQVTLSCSPISGHRSVSWYQQTPGQGLQFLFEYFSETQRNKGNFPGRFSGRQFSNSRSEMNVSTLELGDSALYLCASSLGTYQNTGELFFGEGSRLTVL.

The chain has TRBV5-1 and TRBJ1-6, with D possibly matching TRBD1 (5 bases). The V gene's germline CDR1 is SGHRS and CDR2 YFSETQ. The CDR3 consists of 15 residues. V lost 0 bases to trimming and J lost 3 bases, with 7 bases between them. The CDR3 DNA is TGCGCCAGCAGCTTGGCCGGGGGCTATAATTCACCCCTCCACTTT. Its protein is CASSLAGGYNSPLHF.